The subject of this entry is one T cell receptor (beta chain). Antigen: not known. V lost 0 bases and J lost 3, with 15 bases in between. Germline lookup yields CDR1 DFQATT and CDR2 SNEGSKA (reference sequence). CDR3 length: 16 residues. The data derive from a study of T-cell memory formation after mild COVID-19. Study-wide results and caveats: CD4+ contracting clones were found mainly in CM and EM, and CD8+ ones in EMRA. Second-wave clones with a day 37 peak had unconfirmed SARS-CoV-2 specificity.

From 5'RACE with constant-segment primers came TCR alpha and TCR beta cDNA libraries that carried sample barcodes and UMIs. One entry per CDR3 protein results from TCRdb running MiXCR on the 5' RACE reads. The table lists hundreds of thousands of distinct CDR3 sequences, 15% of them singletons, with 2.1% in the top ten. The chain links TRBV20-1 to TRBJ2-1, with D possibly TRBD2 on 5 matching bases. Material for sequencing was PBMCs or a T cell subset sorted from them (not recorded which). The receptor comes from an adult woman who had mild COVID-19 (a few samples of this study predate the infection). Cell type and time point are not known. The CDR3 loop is CSARDFHRENYNEQFF. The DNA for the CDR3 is TGCAGTGCTAGAGATTTCCACCGGGAAAACTACAATGAGCAGTTCTTC.